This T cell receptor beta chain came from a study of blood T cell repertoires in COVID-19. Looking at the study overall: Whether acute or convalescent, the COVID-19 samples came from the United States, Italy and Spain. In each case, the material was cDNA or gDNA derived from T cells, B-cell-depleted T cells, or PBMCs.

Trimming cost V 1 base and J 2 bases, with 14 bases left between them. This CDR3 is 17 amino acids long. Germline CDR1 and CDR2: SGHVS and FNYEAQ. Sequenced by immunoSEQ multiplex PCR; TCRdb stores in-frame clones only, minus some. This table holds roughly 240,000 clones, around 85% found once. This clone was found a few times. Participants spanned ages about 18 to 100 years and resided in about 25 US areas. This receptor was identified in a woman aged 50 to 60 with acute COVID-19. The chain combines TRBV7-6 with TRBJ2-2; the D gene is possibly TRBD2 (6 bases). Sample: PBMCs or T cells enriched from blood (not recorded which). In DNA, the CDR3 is TGTGCCAGCAGCTTAGTCCTGGGGGGTAAAAACACCGGGGAGCTGTTTTTT. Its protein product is CASSLVLGGKNTGELFF.